Listed here are 9 T cell receptor beta chains from one sample, sequenced in a study of blood T cell repertoires in COVID-19. The protocol was immunoSEQ multiplex PCR, while the TCRdb copy is restricted to in-frame clones and leaves out a portion. The table has 200,000 to 250,000 clones, roughly 80% seen once. The sample taken for sequencing was peripheral blood. The receptors originated from a woman of 80 years or more with COVID-19, enrolled during active disease.

The chain recombines TRBV19 with TRBJ1-6, with TRBD1 as a possible D gene (5 bases). In germline, CDR1 is LNHDA, CDR2 SQIVND (reference sequence). The CDR3 spans 15 residues. V was trimmed by 3 bases and J by 7 bases, leaving 13 bases between them. CDR3 nucleotides: TGTGCCAGTAGTATCCAGGGTGTCGGGAATTCACCCCTCCACTTT. This translates into CASSIQGVGNSPLHF.

The chain links TRBV6-1 to TRBJ2-1; 13 bases map to TRBD2. J lost 7 bases, V lost 1 base, and 1 base had no gene match. Germline V lookup: CDR1 MNHNS, CDR2 SASEGT. The CDR3 consists of 15 residues. The chain's CDR3 is CASSEEGLAGNEQFF. Written as DNA, the CDR3 is TGTGCCAGCAGTGAAGAGGGACTAGCGGGAAATGAGCAGTTCTTC.

This chain uses TRBV5-1 with TRBJ1-3; 7 bases map to TRBD1. Germline-derived CDR1 and CDR2 are SGHRS and YFSETQ. The CDR3 is made up of 15 amino acids. J lost 0 bases, V lost 0 bases, and 0 bases had no gene match. The CDR3 DNA reads as TGCGCCAGCAGCTTGGGGGACAGCTCTGGAAACACCATATATTTT. Its protein is CASSLGDSSGNTIYF.

The gene calls are TRBV30 and TRBJ1-2; 8 bases match TRBD1. This CDR3 comprises 12 residues. Germline values: CDR1 GTSNPN, CDR2 SVGIG (reference sequence). Germline trimming cut 3 bases from V and 8 bases from J; bases unmatched to any gene: 5. CDR3 region: CAWSLTGGGYTF. CDR3 coding DNA: TGTGCCTGGAGCCTCACAGGGGGAGGCTACACCTTC.

This chain joins TRBV6-2 or TRBV6-3 and TRBJ2-1; 8 bases match TRBD2. The CDR3 is made up of 15 amino acids. Germline V gene data show CDR1 as MNHEY and CDR2 as SVGEGT. Unmatched junction bases numbered 5, after V lost 4 bases and J lost 3 bases. This CDR3 reads CASSSAGAIYNEQFF. The CDR3 DNA follows: TGTGCCAGCAGTTCAGCGGGAGCAATCTACAATGAGCAGTTCTTC.

The chain joins TRBV2 to TRBJ1-5, with unresolved D. Trimming took off 5 bases at V and 9 bases at J, with 17 bases between the two ends. Germline lookup yields CDR1 SNHLY and CDR2 FYNNEI. The CDR3 consists of 14 residues. The chain's CDR3 is CASSTSRTSGPQHF. In nucleotides, the CDR3 is TGTGCCAGCAGTACCAGTCGTACGTCTGGGCCCCAGCATTTT.

The chain combines TRBV27 with TRBJ1-2, with D uncertain. From germline, CDR1 is MNHEY and CDR2 SMNVEV (reference sequence). V lost 2 bases to trimming and J lost 4 bases, with 11 bases between them. CDR3 length: 14 amino acids. CDR3 residues: CASSLTAGPYGYTF. The CDR3, as DNA: TGTGCCAGCAGTTTAACGGCAGGCCCCTATGGCTACACCTTC.

The J gene is TRBJ1-1, the V gene TRBV5-6; 7 bases agree with TRBD1. The CDR3 has 15 amino acids. V was clipped by 8 bases and J by 4 bases; unmatched bases: 14. Looked up from germline, CDR1 is SGHDT and CDR2 is YYEEEE. The CDR3 spells CASLELQGWGTEAFF. CDR3 bases: TGTGCCAGTCTAGAACTACAGGGGTGGGGCACTGAAGCTTTCTTT.

The J gene is TRBJ2-5, the V gene TRBV5-1; 8 positions agree with TRBD2. CDR1 and CDR2 (germline): SGHRS, YFSETQ. V was clipped by 3 bases and J by 5 bases; unmatched bases: 6. This CDR3 is built from 14 residues. In nucleotides, the CDR3 is TGCGCCAGCAGCTGGGGACTAGGCAGGGAGACCCAGTACTTC. It is translated as CASSWGLGRETQYF.